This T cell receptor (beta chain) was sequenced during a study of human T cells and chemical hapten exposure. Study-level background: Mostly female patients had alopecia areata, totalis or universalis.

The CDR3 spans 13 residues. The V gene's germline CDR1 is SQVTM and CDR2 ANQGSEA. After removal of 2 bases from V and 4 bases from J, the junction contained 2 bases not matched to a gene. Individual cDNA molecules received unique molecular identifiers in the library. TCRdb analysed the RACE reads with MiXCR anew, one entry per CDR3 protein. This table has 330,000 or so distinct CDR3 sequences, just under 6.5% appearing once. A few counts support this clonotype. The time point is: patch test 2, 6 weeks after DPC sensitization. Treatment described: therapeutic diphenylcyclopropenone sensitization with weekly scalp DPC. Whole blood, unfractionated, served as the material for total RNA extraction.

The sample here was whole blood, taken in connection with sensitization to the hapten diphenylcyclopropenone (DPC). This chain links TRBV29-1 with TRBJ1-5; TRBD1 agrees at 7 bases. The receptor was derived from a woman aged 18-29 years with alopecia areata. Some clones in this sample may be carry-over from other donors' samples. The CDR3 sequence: CSVEIQGNQPQHF. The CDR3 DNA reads TGCAGCGTTGAAATACAGGGGAATCAGCCCCAGCATTTT.